The clone carrying this T cell receptor (beta chain) was seen more than once but under ten times. The sample is drawn from a study of regulatory T cells in long-lasting Graves disease. Study-wide background: A definition of persistent Graves' disease required over 5 years of antithyroid drugs plus positive TSH receptor antibodies.

Time point here: persistent/refractory GD, antithyroid drugs over 5 years with positive TRAb. From PBMCs, RNA was extracted and then used to make the TCR library. Through Arm-PCR of CDR3 regions and iRepertoire HTBI primers, TCR beta libraries were built. Original data processing: Identification yielded 60 or so TRBV and under 15 TRBJ segments across samples. In TCRdb, the multiplex PCR reads were re-called with MiXCR into one record per CDR3 protein. TCRdb's processing, not the authors' own work, is the source of the V and J calls. This sample yields 600,000 to 800,000 distinct CDR3 sequences, of which about 32% are seen a single time; under 50% belongs to the top ten. The CDR3 is 14 residues long. The ends were cut back, 3 bases at V and 1 base at J, with 10 bases in the middle. The germline V gene has CDR1 DFQATT and CDR2 SNEGSKA (reference sequence).

This sample comprised peripheral blood mononuclear cells (PBMCs), obtained when the disease was refractory, from a patient treated with antithyroid drugs. This TCR was recovered from a female donor with Graves disease. V and J are TRBV20-1 and TRBJ2-4, with D perhaps TRBD2 (6 bases). The CDR3 spells CSASIRGAKNIQYF. In nucleotides, the CDR3 is TGCAGTGCTAGTATTCGGGGGGCCAAAAACATTCAGTACTTC.